This T cell receptor beta chain originates from a study of a mutant IDH1 vaccine in newly diagnosed glioma. For the study at large: Males made up about 62% and females about 40% of treated patients, whose mean age was around 41 years. Overall study findings and caveats: Pseudoprogression appeared independent of alterations in top peripheral clonotypes.

Sample time point: week 35, safety follow-up. A single vaccine dose contained 300 ug of mutant IDH1 20-mer peptide, and topical imiquimod was used with it. Across weeks 1, 3, 5, 7, 11, 15, 19 and 23, patients received a vaccination each time, eight in all. The data were produced by immunoSEQ multiplex PCR, yet TCRdb's version contains in-frame clones alone and is incomplete. The sample lists about 48,000 clones, approximately 79% occurring once. This CDR3 is 14 amino acids long. With 0 bases removed from V and 5 bases from J, the gap between germline ends came to 11 bases. Looked up from germline, CDR1 is SGDLS and CDR2 is YYNGEE. Notes on this clone: What it binds is not known.

The sequence was obtained from a middle-aged man with glioma. V usage is TRBV9 and J usage is TRBJ1-2; D ambiguous. The input for sequencing was PBMCs, taken from a glioma patient whose treatment included an IDH1 peptide vaccine. The CDR3 sequence: CASSVVGMGYGYTF. CDR3 in DNA: TGTGCCAGCAGCGTAGTTGGGATGGGGTATGGCTACACCTTC.